The rows below give T cell receptor beta chains drawn from one sample of a study of vaccination and CD4 T cells after COVID-19. No antigen is known for these receptors. TCRdb recomputed calls from the PCR reads with MiXCR, one row per CDR3 protein. In the table there are tens of thousands of distinct CDR3 sequences, more than 25% of which are singletons. Sequenced material: CD4+ T cells from blood, cultured in vitro, taken about 7 months after SARS-CoV-2 vaccination. These receptors originate from a human donor who had recovered from COVID-19. Each CDR3 is given with its conserved first and last residue. The D gene is left open where the match is weak. Part of the rows lack a size; the others show once, few, many or a class for expanded clones.

cdr3_aa	cdr3_nt	d_call	clone_size	v_call	j_call
CASSLLLAGGPETQYF	TGTGCCAGCAGCTTACTACTAGCGGGAGGGCCTGAGACCCAGTACTTC	TRBD2	.	TRBV7-8	TRBJ2-5
CASSNRDRAVYGYTF	TGTGCCAGCAGTAACCGGGACAGGGCGGTCTATGGCTACACCTTC	TRBD1	few	TRBV6-1	TRBJ1-2
CASRLGSGTGSSPLHF	TGTGCCAGCAGGTTAGGGTCCGGGACAGGGTCCTCACCCCTCCACTTT	TRBD1	few	TRBV27	TRBJ1-6
CASSRGTQYF	TGTGCCAGCAGTCGGGGGACCCAGTACTTC	.	once	TRBV28	TRBJ2-5
CASSLDGGVIGDEQYF	TGTGCCAGCAGCTTGGATGGGGGGGTCATCGGCGACGAGCAGTACTTC	TRBD2	few	TRBV5-4	TRBJ2-7
CAITGTEPHYGYTF	TGTGCCATCACCGGGACGGAACCTCACTATGGCTACACCTTC	.	.	TRBV28	TRBJ1-2
CSAERDPASWTQYF	TGCAGTGCCGAGAGGGACCCCGCTTCATGGACCCAGTACTTC	.	.	TRBV20-1	TRBJ2-5
CASSYSAAGGSYEQYF	TGTGCCAGCAGTTACTCTGCTGCAGGGGGGTCCTACGAGCAGTACTTC	.	.	TRBV6-2/TRBV6-3	TRBJ2-7
CASSYPGRYQPQHF	TGTGCCAGCAGTTACCCGGGCCGTTATCAGCCCCAGCATTTT	.	.	TRBV6-2/TRBV6-3	TRBJ1-5
CASSYSMNSRQSGYGYTF	TGTGCCAGCAGTTACTCGATGAACTCACGGCAAAGCGGCTATGGCTACACCTTC	.	few	TRBV6-5	TRBJ1-2
CASRTSGFYNEQFF	TGTGCCAGCAGAACTAGCGGTTTCTACAATGAGCAGTTCTTC	TRBD2	.	TRBV6-1	TRBJ2-1
CASSLEIVSEQFF	TGTGCCAGCAGCTTAGAGATAGTCTCTGAGCAGTTCTTC	.	.	TRBV11-1	TRBJ2-1
CASIRQVLDTQYF	TGTGCCAGCATAAGACAGGTCCTAGATACGCAGTATTTT	.	.	TRBV6-1	TRBJ2-3
CASSSSGTVLYEQYF	TGTGCCAGCAGTTCCTCCGGGACAGTTCTATACGAGCAGTACTTC	TRBD1	.	TRBV6-5	TRBJ2-7
CASGTSGRMETQYF	TGTGCCAGCGGGACTAGCGGGAGGATGGAGACCCAGTACTTC	TRBD2	.	TRBV25-1	TRBJ2-5
CASSQPGRSSGANVLTF	TGTGCCAGCAGCCAACCGGGACGGAGCTCTGGGGCCAACGTCCTGACTTTC	.	.	TRBV7-9	TRBJ2-6
CSARERPPQEQYF	TGCAGTGCTAGAGAGCGACCGCCCCAAGAGCAGTACTTC	.	.	TRBV20-1	TRBJ2-7
CAISALRGEGETQYF	TGTGCCATCAGTGCCTTAAGGGGAGAGGGGGAGACCCAGTACTTC	.	.	TRBV10-3	TRBJ2-5
CASSLWTGGRDTGELFF	TGTGCCAGCAGCCTATGGACAGGGGGCAGGGACACCGGGGAGCTGTTTTTT	TRBD1	few	TRBV7-9	TRBJ2-2
CASSSQFRGRGNTIYF	TGTGCCAGCAGCTCCCAATTCAGGGGGCGCGGGAACACCATATATTTT	TRBD1	.	TRBV7-9	TRBJ1-3
CASSSLGGRGEGEQYF	TGTGCCAGCAGTTCCCTCGGAGGGAGGGGAGAGGGCGAGCAGTACTTC	TRBD2	.	TRBV28	TRBJ2-7
CASSDPSAPYEQYF	TGTGCCAGCAGTGACCCCTCAGCACCCTACGAGCAGTACTTC	.	few	TRBV6-1	TRBJ2-7
CASSYDGGPGGYTF	TGTGCCAGCAGTTACGATGGGGGGCCGGGGGGCTACACCTTC	.	few	TRBV6-5	TRBJ1-2
CSASGARTANTEAFF	TGCAGTGCTAGCGGGGCTCGGACAGCCAACACTGAAGCTTTCTTT	.	.	TRBV20-1	TRBJ1-1
CASTADWYGYTF	TGTGCCAGCACCGCTGATTGGTATGGCTACACCTTC	.	few	TRBV25-1	TRBJ1-2
CSARAEAIWDRGNTQYF	TGCAGTGCTAGAGCCGAAGCAATATGGGACAGGGGAAATACGCAGTATTTT	TRBD1	few	TRBV20-1	TRBJ2-3
CATSSWGRETDTQYF	TGTGCCACCAGCAGTTGGGGCAGGGAAACAGATACGCAGTATTTT	.	few	TRBV15	TRBJ2-3
CASSLGTGNYGYTF	TGTGCCAGCAGCTTAGGGACAGGGAACTATGGCTACACCTTC	TRBD1	.	TRBV7-8	TRBJ1-2
CASSQGSDNSPLHF	TGTGCCAGCAGCCAAGGGTCGGATAATTCACCCCTCCACTTT	.	few	TRBV4-2	TRBJ1-6
CSARDPGQGNYGYTF	TGCAGTGCTAGAGATCCGGGACAGGGGAACTATGGCTACACCTTC	TRBD1	few	TRBV20-1	TRBJ1-2
CSVATGGSSYEQYF	TGCAGTGTCGCGACCGGAGGATCCTCCTACGAGCAGTACTTC	.	few	TRBV20-1	TRBJ2-7
CSASPGTLPTDTQYF	TGCAGTGCTAGCCCCGGGACGCTACCCACAGATACGCAGTATTTT	.	.	TRBV20-1	TRBJ2-3
CASSPRGVTGELFF	TGTGCCAGCAGCCCAAGGGGGGTCACCGGGGAGCTGTTTTTT	.	few	TRBV7-2	TRBJ2-2
CASSPRQFQETQYF	TGTGCCAGCAGTCCCAGACAGTTCCAAGAGACCCAGTACTTC	.	few	TRBV27	TRBJ2-5
CASSFRSPYEQYF	TGTGCCAGTAGTTTCCGTTCTCCCTACGAGCAGTACTTC	.	few	TRBV19	TRBJ2-7
CASSFGPGMPYEQYF	TGTGCCAGCAGTTTCGGCCCCGGAATGCCTTACGAGCAGTACTTC	.	.	TRBV27	TRBJ2-7
CATSLTGYGYTF	TGTGCCACCAGTCTGACGGGCTATGGCTACACCTTC	.	.	TRBV24-1	TRBJ1-2
CASSQSSGRKEQFF	TGTGCCAGCAGTCAGAGTAGCGGGAGAAAAGAGCAGTTCTTC	TRBD2	.	TRBV25-1	TRBJ2-1
CARSADHGDGGRYEQYF	TGTGCCAGAAGCGCAGATCACGGGGACGGCGGGCGTTACGAGCAGTACTTC	.	few	TRBV5-3	TRBJ2-7
CASSELTGEQYF	TGTGCCAGCAGTGAGTTAACCGGCGAGCAGTACTTC	.	.	TRBV27	TRBJ2-7
CSASSGLSYEQYF	TGCAGTGCGTCTAGCGGCCTCTCCTACGAGCAGTACTTC	TRBD2	few	TRBV20-1	TRBJ2-7
CASSLKGVSNQPQHF	TGTGCCAGCAGCTTAAAAGGGGTTAGCAATCAGCCCCAGCATTTT	.	.	TRBV11-2	TRBJ1-5
CASSVLDTQYF	TGTGCCAGCAGCGTATTGGATACGCAGTATTTT	.	many	TRBV7-2	TRBJ2-3
CASSSVAGSNTGELFF	TGTGCCAGCAGCTCTGTAGCGGGATCGAACACCGGGGAGCTGTTTTTT	TRBD2	.	TRBV7-6	TRBJ2-2
CASSESTGETQYF	TGTGCCAGCAGCGAAAGCACAGGCGAGACCCAGTACTTC	.	few	TRBV7-2	TRBJ2-5
CSARTSGRENTGELFF	TGCAGTGCTAGGACTAGCGGGAGGGAGAACACCGGGGAGCTGTTTTTT	TRBD2	few	TRBV20-1	TRBJ2-2
CASSPGLEETQYF	TGTGCCAGCTCACCGGGACTAGAGGAGACCCAGTACTTC	TRBD2	.	TRBV18	TRBJ2-5
CASRDSLGTEAFF	TGTGCCAGCAGGGACAGCCTGGGGACTGAAGCTTTCTTT	.	few	TRBV6-1	TRBJ1-1
CASSWGGGANTEAFF	TGTGCCAGCAGCTGGGGGGGAGGCGCTAACACTGAAGCTTTCTTT	.	.	TRBV5-8	TRBJ1-1
CSAYPPGLNYNEQFF	TGCAGTGCTTACCCCCCGGGACTAAACTACAATGAGCAGTTCTTC	TRBD2	.	TRBV20-1	TRBJ2-1
CAIRGQGNQPQHF	TGTGCCATCAGGGGTCAGGGTAATCAGCCCCAGCATTTT	.	few	TRBV10-3	TRBJ1-5
CASLGAGGGYEQYF	TGTGCCAGCTTAGGGGCAGGGGGCGGATACGAGCAGTACTTC	TRBD1	once	TRBV2	TRBJ2-7